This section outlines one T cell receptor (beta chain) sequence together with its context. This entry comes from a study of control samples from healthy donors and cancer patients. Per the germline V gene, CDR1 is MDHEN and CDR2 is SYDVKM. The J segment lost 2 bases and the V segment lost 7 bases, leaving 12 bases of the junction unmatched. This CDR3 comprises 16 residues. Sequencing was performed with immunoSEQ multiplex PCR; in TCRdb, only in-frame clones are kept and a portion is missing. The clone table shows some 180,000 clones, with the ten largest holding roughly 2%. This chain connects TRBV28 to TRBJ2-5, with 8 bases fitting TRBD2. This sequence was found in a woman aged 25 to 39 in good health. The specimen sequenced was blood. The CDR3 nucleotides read TGTGCCAGCATAGGGATAAGGACTAGCAAGCAAGAGACCCAGTACTTC. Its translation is CASIGIRTSKQETQYF.